Sequencing of this TCR beta chain was carried out in a study of blood T cell repertoires in COVID-19. Original processing notes: Scientists estimated how many nucleated cells there were by amplifying reference gene primers. Clones were sequenced by immunoSEQ multiplex PCR, and TCRdb holds only the in-frame ones, with some missing. From that table come the V and J calls and clone size; the DNA was used to work out D and trimming. Here the sample spans around 300,000 clones, 90% being singletons. Recruitment covered under 25 US areas and drew participants whose ages spanned about 18 to 100 years. Allocation to cohorts depended on clinical history reported by the participants. The germline V gene encodes CDR1 SGHAT and CDR2 FQNNGV. CDR3 length: 15 residues. The germline V and J ends were trimmed by 4 bases and 3 bases, with 13 bases remaining between them.

Sequencing used PBMCs or T cells enriched from blood (not recorded which). The chain recombines TRBV11-2 with TRBJ2-1; D unclear. The origin of this receptor is a woman between 18 and 30 years old with acute COVID-19. CDR3 sequence: CASSSYQVGYNEQFF. The CDR3, as DNA: TGTGCCAGCAGCTCCTACCAGGTGGGCTACAATGAGCAGTTCTTC. Variable domain in full (rest from reference TRBV11-2 and TRBJ2-1): EAGVAQSPRYKIIEKRQSVAFWCNPISGHATLYWYQQILGQGPKLLIQFQNNGVVDDSQLPKDRFSAERLKGVDSTLKIQPAKLEDSAVYLCASSSYQVGYNEQFFGPGTRLTVL.